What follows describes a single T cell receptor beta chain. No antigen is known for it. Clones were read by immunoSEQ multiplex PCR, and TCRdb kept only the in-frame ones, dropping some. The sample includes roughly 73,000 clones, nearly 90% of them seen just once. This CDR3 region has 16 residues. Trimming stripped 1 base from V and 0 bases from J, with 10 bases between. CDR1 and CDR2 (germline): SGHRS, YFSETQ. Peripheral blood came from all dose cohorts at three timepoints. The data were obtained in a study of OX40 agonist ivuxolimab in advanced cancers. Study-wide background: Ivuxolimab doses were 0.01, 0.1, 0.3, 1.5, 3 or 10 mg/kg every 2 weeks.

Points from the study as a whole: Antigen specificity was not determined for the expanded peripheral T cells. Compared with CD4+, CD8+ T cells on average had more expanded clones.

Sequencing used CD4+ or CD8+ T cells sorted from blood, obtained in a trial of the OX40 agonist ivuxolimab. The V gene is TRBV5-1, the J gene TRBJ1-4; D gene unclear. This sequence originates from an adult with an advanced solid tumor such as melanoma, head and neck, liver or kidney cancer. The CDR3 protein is CASSLNRSPTNEKLFF. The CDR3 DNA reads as TGCGCCAGCAGCTTGAATAGGAGCCCAACTAATGAAAAACTGTTTTTT.